This T cell receptor beta chain was identified in a study of shared clonotypes between healthy human individuals. Produced via immunoSEQ multiplex PCR; TCRdb's table is partial and in-frame only. This sample has 2 million to 2.5 million clones; 92% occur once, and the top ten carry 0.37%. Germline loops: CDR1 SGDLS, CDR2 YYNGEE. The length of the CDR3 is 15 residues. V lost 4 bases and J lost 4; bases outside the gene matches: 6. The chain couples TRBV9 to TRBJ2-7; 12 nucleotides match TRBD2. This receptor was obtained from a man aged 18 to 30 in good health. Some clones in this sample may be carry-over from other donors' samples. Sequenced: naive CD4+ T cells from PBMCs. The subset denotes: CD45RA+ positively selected. The CDR3 bases are TGTGCCAGCAGCCCGAGGACTAGCGGGGATTACGAGCAGTACTTC. It codes for CASSPRTSGDYEQYF.